This TCR beta chain was retrieved from a study of T cell responses to AZD1222 COVID-19 vaccine. Turning to this clone: Its target is unknown.

The method was immunoSEQ multiplex PCR; TCRdb's version includes in-frame clones alone and lacks a portion of them. The sample shows under 200,000 clones, about 92% of them seen only once. The ends were cut back, 4 bases at V and 8 bases at J, with 17 bases in the middle. The CDR3 runs 15 residues. Per the germline V gene, CDR1 is ENHRY and CDR2 is SYGVKD. Study-wide results and limits: Baseline serology detected seropositivity in only six AZD1222 recipients. The study found vaccine-associated CD4 TCRs spanning spike, dominant at 160-218 and 743-854. Donors in the cohort were predominantly white British and more often female, and clonal diversity was possibly underestimated.

The gene calls are TRBV10-3 and TRBJ1-4; D is perhaps TRBD1 (5 bases). The starting material was peripheral blood, obtained on day 0 of MenACWY control vaccination. This sequence was found in an adult in good health. CDR3 in amino acids: CAISGGVSQGEKLFF. The CDR3 nucleotides read TGTGCCATCAGTGGAGGGGTGAGCCAGGGCGAAAAACTGTTTTTT.